Below are 22 T cell receptor beta chains sequenced from a single sample in a study of T cell responses to AZD1222 COVID-19 vaccine. Method: immunoSEQ multiplex PCR; TCRdb's copy keeps in-frame clones and lacks some. The sample includes 140,000 to 150,000 clones, around 86% of them seen just once. This sample comprised peripheral blood, obtained on day 0 of MenACWY control vaccination. All receptors come from an adult in good health.

The sample holds one count of this clone. The V gene is TRBV18, the J gene TRBJ1-2, with 9 nucleotides matching TRBD1. V lost 6 bases, J lost 8 bases, and 10 bases stayed unmatched. In germline, CDR1 is KGHSH, CDR2 LQKENI. The CDR3 totals 14 residues. In DNA form, the CDR3 reads TGTGCCAGCTCCCCTATTGAGACAGGGGGAGGCTACACCTTC. Residues: CASSPIETGGGYTF.

V and J are TRBV6-5 and TRBJ2-2, with TRBD1 matching 8 bases. CDR1 MNHEY and CDR2 SVGAGI come from the germline V gene. This CDR3 spans 14 amino acids. Trimming cost V 6 bases and J 10 bases; bases outside gene matches: 10. The CDR3 protein is CASRLDQGAKELFF. DNA for the CDR3: TGTGCCAGCAGGCTGGACCAGGGGGCGAAGGAGCTGTTTTTT.

The chain combines TRBV3-1 (or the pseudogene TRBV3-2) with TRBJ1-4, with D unclear. CDR3 length: 14 residues. Germline lookup yields CDR1 LGHDT and CDR2 YNNKEL (reference sequence). The V end lost 3 bases, the J end lost 0 bases, and 5 bases lay between the germline ends. This CDR3 is CASSQRTTNEKLFF. CDR3 sequence (DNA): TGTGCCAGCAGCCAGAGAACAACTAATGAAAAACTGTTTTTT.

The chain uses TRBV18 and TRBJ2-2, with D possibly being TRBD2 (6 bases). The CDR3 extends over 18 amino acids. V gave up 9 bases and J gave up 0 bases, with 23 bases separating them. CDR1 is KGHSH and CDR2 is LQKENI in the germline V gene. CDR3: CARNTPGLTSANTGELFF. As DNA, the CDR3 is TGTGCCAGAAATACGCCGGGACTGACCTCGGCGAACACCGGGGAGCTGTTTTTT.

This clone was counted a few times. The chain employs TRBV10-2 and TRBJ1-6, with TRBD1 as a possible D gene (5 bases). Trimming took 2 bases from V and 7 from J, leaving 12 bases between them. The germline V gene encodes CDR1 WSHSY and CDR2 SAAADI. The CDR3 has 15 amino acids. The CDR3 DNA reads as TGCGCCAGCAGTGAGAACAGGAGGGAGAATTCACCCCTCCACTTT. Amino acids: CASSENRRENSPLHF.

The chain is built from TRBV14 and TRBJ1-1; perhaps TRBD1 as D (6 bases). The CDR3 sequence is 14 residues long. Germline V gives CDR1 SGHDN, CDR2 FVKESK. V lost 1 base and J lost 11, with 17 bases in between. CDR3 in amino acids: CASSQVGAVDGAFF. CDR3 sequence (DNA): TGTGCCAGCAGCCAAGTGGGGGCCGTTGATGGGGCTTTCTTT.

This chain joins TRBV5-1 and TRBJ2-6; tentatively, D is TRBD1 or TRBD2 (5 bases each). Germline CDR1 and CDR2: SGHRS and YFSETQ. Trimming pared 3 bases from V and 0 bases from J, leaving 10 bases between. The CDR3 is 16 amino acids. The CDR3 nucleotides are TGCGCCAGCAGCTGGGACCGCCACTCTGGGGCCAACGTCCTGACTTTC. Protein sequence: CASSWDRHSGANVLTF.

This chain links TRBV12-3 or TRBV12-4 with TRBJ1-1; no clear D gene. V gave up 3 bases and J gave up 4 bases, with 9 bases separating them. The CDR3 length is 13 residues. CDR3 amino acids: CASSFGSTTEAFF. CDR3 bases: TGTGCCAGCAGTTTTGGCAGCACCACTGAAGCTTTCTTT.

This clone was recorded a few times. The chain couples TRBV19 to TRBJ2-3, with D tentatively TRBD1 (5 bases). The V end lost 8 bases, the J end lost 1 base, and 7 bases lay between the germline ends. Germline CDR1 LNHDA, CDR2 SQIVND (reference sequence). The CDR3 is 12 residues long. The CDR3 sequence is CASSRGTDTQYF. CDR3 nucleotides: TGTGCCAGTTCCAGGGGCACAGATACGCAGTATTTT.

The chain joins TRBV2 to TRBJ2-2; 9 bases are shared with TRBD1. The CDR3 length is 14 residues. Germline CDR1 SNHLY, CDR2 FYNNEI. J was trimmed by 7 bases and V by 6 bases; bases with no gene match: 6. As DNA, the CDR3 is TGTGCCAGCAGCCCGGGACAGGGTGACGGGGAGCTGTTTTTT. Translated, it gives CASSPGQGDGELFF.

The chain combines TRBV6-5 with TRBJ1-1; maybe TRBD1 (5 bases). The V end lost 3 bases, the J end lost 8 bases, and 13 bases lay between the germline ends. This CDR3 has 13 amino acids. Germline values: CDR1 MNHEY, CDR2 SVGAGI. CDR3: CASSYRGGSEAFF. CDR3 sequence (DNA): TGTGCCAGCAGTTATCGCGGGGGTTCGGAAGCTTTCTTT.

V gene TRBV9 combines with J gene TRBJ2-1, with 11 positions matching TRBD2. V lost 4 bases to trimming and J lost 7 bases; unmatched junction nucleotides: 13. The CDR3 runs to 17 residues. Per the germline V gene, CDR1 is SGDLS and CDR2 is YYNGEE. The DNA for the CDR3 is TGTGCCAGCAGCCCTCGGACTAGCGGGCAACGTAATAATGAGCAGTTCTTC. Translation gives CASSPRTSGQRNNEQFF. Full variable domain (outside the CDR3, taken from reference TRBV9 and TRBJ2-1): DSGVTQTPKHLITATGQRVTLRCSPRSGDLSVYWYQQSLDQGLQFLIQYYNGEERAKGNILERFSAQQFPDLHSELNLSSLELGDSALYFCASSPRTSGQRNNEQFFGPGTRLTVL.

This chain joins TRBV30 and TRBJ2-2, with a weak D call TRBD1 (6 bases). This CDR3 spans 15 amino acids. Deletions cut 4 bases from V and 2 bases from J, with 14 bases between. In germline, CDR1 is GTSNPN, CDR2 SVGIG (reference sequence). CDR3 sequence reads: CAWNLQGINTGELFF. CDR3 in DNA: TGTGCCTGGAATTTACAGGGAATTAACACCGGGGAGCTGTTTTTT. Filled out from reference TRBV30 and TRBJ2-2, the complete variable domain reads SQTIHQWPATLVQPVGSPLSLECTVEGTSNPNLYWYRQAAGRGLQLLFYSVGIGQISSEVPQNLSASRPQDRQFILSSKKLLLSDSGFYLCAWNLQGINTGELFFGEGSRLTVL.

The chain is built from TRBV5-8 and TRBJ2-2; the D is unclear. CDR1 is SGHTS, CDR2 YDEGEE, per germline. V was cut by 1 base and J by 6 bases, with 13 bases left in between. The length of the CDR3 is 15 residues. The CDR3, as DNA: TGTGCCAGCAGCTTGTGGGGATTGGAATCCGGGGAGCTGTTTTTT. Residues: CASSLWGLESGELFF.

This clone has more than one count but fewer than ten. The genes are TRBV5-1 and TRBJ1-5; the D is unclear. This CDR3 comprises 15 residues. The germline V gene encodes CDR1 SGHRS and CDR2 YFSETQ. Trimming stripped 2 bases from V and 10 bases from J, with 19 bases between. CDR3 in amino acids: CASSFGWVGVIPQHF. The CDR3 DNA sequence: TGCGCCAGCAGCTTTGGGTGGGTAGGTGTAATACCCCAGCATTTT.

V gene TRBV6-5 combines with J gene TRBJ1-2; possibly TRBD1 for D (5 bases). From germline, CDR1 is MNHEY and CDR2 SVGAGI. V was shortened by 2 bases and J by 8 bases, with 12 bases between the two germline ends. This CDR3 comprises 13 residues. The CDR3 here is CASSYQGMGGYTF. In DNA form, the CDR3 reads TGTGCCAGCAGTTACCAGGGAATGGGCGGCTACACCTTC.

The chain employs TRBV29-1 and TRBJ1-5, with D uncertain. Germline V gives CDR1 SQVTM, CDR2 ANQGSEA. The V and J ends lost 4 bases and 0 bases respectively, with 7 bases between them. The CDR3 extends over 13 amino acids. CDR3 sequence reads: CSVAENSNQPQHF. DNA of the CDR3: TGCAGCGTTGCAGAGAATAGCAATCAGCCCCAGCATTTT.

CDR3 sequence: CASRENPGLGSPLHF. Written as DNA, the CDR3 is TGTGCCAGCAGGGAAAACCCGGGGCTGGGTTCACCCCTCCACTTT. This chain joins TRBV2 and TRBJ1-6; TRBD1 might be the D (5 bases). Germline lookup yields CDR1 SNHLY and CDR2 FYNNEI. The CDR3 is 15 residues long. The V end lost 6 bases, the J end lost 9 bases, and 18 bases lay between the germline ends.

This rearrangement joins TRBV10-2 to TRBJ2-5, with a tentative D call TRBD2 (7 bases). V lost 9 bases and J lost 5, with 16 bases in between. The length of the CDR3 is 13 residues. Germline CDR1 is WSHSY and CDR2 is SAAADI. The CDR3 protein is CASGRGLVETQYF. In DNA, the CDR3 is TGCGCCAGTGGGAGGGGGTTAGTGGAGACCCAGTACTTC.

V gene TRBV5-4 combines with J gene TRBJ2-3; no reliable D call. Trimming stripped 5 bases from V and 0 bases from J, with 13 bases between. The CDR3 spans 15 residues. CDR1 SGHNT and CDR2 YYREEE come from the germline V gene (reference sequence). The CDR3 loop reads CASRPLPTSTDTQYF. The CDR3 bases are TGTGCCAGCAGGCCTCTGCCGACTAGCACAGATACGCAGTATTTT. The full variable domain, with the rest looked up from reference TRBV5-4 and TRBJ2-3, is ETGVTQSPTHLIKTRGQQVTLRCSSQSGHNTVSWYQQALGQGPQFIFQYYREEENGRGNFPPRFSGLQFPNYSSELNVNALELDDSALYLCASRPLPTSTDTQYFGPGTRLTVL.

This chain uses TRBV6-5 with TRBJ1-1; D ambiguous. The V gene's germline CDR1 is MNHEY and CDR2 SVGAGI. V was clipped by 0 bases and J by 1 base, with 6 bases between them. The CDR3 is 14 amino acids. The DNA for the CDR3 is TGTGCCAGCAGTTACTCCGATACGAACACTGAAGCTTTCTTT. Protein product: CASSYSDTNTEAFF.

The V call is TRBV6-5, the J call TRBJ1-2; no firm D call. Trimming removed 0 bases at V and 4 bases at J, with 15 bases between. Germline loops: CDR1 MNHEY, CDR2 SVGAGI. The CDR3 sequence is 16 residues long. The CDR3 bases are TGTGCCAGCAGTTACTCGACTCAGGCCCACCTCTATGGCTACACCTTC. Protein product: CASSYSTQAHLYGYTF.